Sequencing of this T cell receptor (beta chain) was carried out in a study of T cell repertoires in cytomegalovirus infection. One entry per CDR3 protein, called by TCRdb with MiXCR from the reads. The sample records approximately 500,000 distinct CDR3 sequences, approximately 10% being singletons. CDR3 length equals 14 residues. Trimming removed 2 bases at V and 1 base at J, with 6 bases between. Germline loops: CDR1 MNHEY, CDR2 SVGAGI. This clonotype was counted at least ten times. The chain carries TRBV6-5 and TRBJ1-5; D is uncertain. The sequence came from a human donor in good health (CMV status not recorded). Some clones in this sample may be carry-over from other donors' samples. The sample taken for sequencing was PBMCs. CDR3 protein: CASSYAGSNQPQHF. In DNA form, the CDR3 reads TGTGCCAGCAGTTACGCCGGGAGCAATCAGCCCCAGCATTTT.